Listed here are 26 T cell receptor beta chains from one sample, sequenced in a study of shared T cell receptors in the human thymus. Only in-frame clones appear in the TCRdb table, and some are missing; sequencing was by immunoSEQ multiplex PCR. In the table there are hundreds of thousands of clones, 80% to 90% of which are singletons. These records were also assigned to another study, of human thymus T cells.

Sequenced input: thymocytes. Receptor source: a boy younger than two with a congenital heart defect.

In the case of this clone: The same CDR3 can be traced to other DNA sequences in this sample. This rearrangement joins TRBV14 to TRBJ2-7, with 10 bases identical to TRBD1. The germline V gene has CDR1 SGHDN and CDR2 FVKESK. The CDR3 extends over 15 amino acids. V dropped 4 bases and J dropped 1; count of bases not matched to a gene: 4. The CDR3 is CASSPRDRGSYEQYF. The CDR3 DNA is TGTGCCAGCAGCCCCCGGGACAGGGGATCCTACGAGCAGTACTTC.

This chain links TRBV4-2 with TRBJ2-1; 8 nucleotides agree with TRBD2. This CDR3 has 17 amino acids. J was trimmed by 9 bases and V by 4 bases; bases with no gene match: 17. The germline V gene has CDR1 LGHNA and CDR2 YNFKEQ. The DNA of the CDR3 is TGTGCCAGCAGCCTCCCCCGGGCTAGCGGGCAATGGGGTGAGCAGTTCTTC. This translates into CASSLPRASGQWGEQFF.

The chain recombines TRBV18 with TRBJ2-7; the D gene is possibly TRBD1 (5 bases). The CDR3 is 14 residues long. Germline assignment: CDR1 KGHSH and CDR2 LQKENI. Trimming took 6 bases from V and 4 from J, leaving 16 bases between them. The CDR3 sequence: CASSHLRTLYEQYF. The CDR3 DNA follows: TGTGCCAGCTCTCATCTCAGGACACTATACGAGCAGTACTTC.

A single count supports this clone. The chain is built from TRBV4-1 and TRBJ2-2; 9 bases align to TRBD1. V trimming: 1 base; J trimming: 7 bases; junction bases outside the gene matches: 7. This CDR3 spans 16 amino acids. The V gene's germline CDR1 is MGHRA and CDR2 YSYEKL. DNA for the CDR3: TGCGCCAGCAGCCAAGCCTGGACAGGGGAAGGCGGGGAGCTGTTTTTT. The encoded protein is CASSQAWTGEGGELFF.

The chain couples TRBV11-2 to TRBJ1-1; unclear D gene. This CDR3 is built from 19 residues. The V end lost 5 bases, the J end lost 5 bases, and 30 bases lay between the germline ends. Germline values: CDR1 SGHAT, CDR2 FQNNGV. The DNA of the CDR3 is TGTGCCAGCAGCCATCACCGGCGGCGAGAATGGCGGGTTGAAACTGAAGCTTTCTTT. Protein product: CASSHHRRREWRVETEAFF.

The table lists this clone with a count of one. This sequence joins TRBV4-1 and TRBJ2-1, with 10 bases matching TRBD2. The CDR3 loop spans 14 amino acids. V trimming: 5 bases; J trimming: 7 bases; junction bases outside the gene matches: 5. Per germline, CDR1 MGHRA and CDR2 YSYEKL. For the CDR3, the DNA is TGCGCCAGCAGCTTGCCTAGCGGGGGAAATGAGCAGTTCTTC. This translates into CASSLPSGGNEQFF.

CDR3 amino acids: CASSLPRDRRRDYGYTF. The CDR3 coding sequence is TGTGCCAGCAGCCTCCCCCGGGACAGACGTAGGGACTATGGCTACACCTTC. The gene calls are TRBV4-2 and TRBJ1-2, with TRBD1 identical over 7 bases. The CDR3 has 17 residues. J gave up 3 bases and V 4 bases, and 14 bases lay outside the gene matches. Germline V gene lookup returns CDR1 LGHNA and CDR2 YNFKEQ.

The rearrangement uses TRBV6-5 and TRBJ2-5; 11 nucleotides align to TRBD1. Matching the DNA end better, TRBJ2-7 makes the J call doubtful. Germline V gene sequence: CDR1 MNHEY, CDR2 SVGAGI. The CDR3 spans 15 residues. The chain's CDR3 is CASSFYGTGGNEQYF. CDR3 DNA sequence: TGTGCCAGCAGTTTCTACGGGACAGGGGGTAACGAGCAGTACTTC.

The CDR3 coding sequence is TGCGCCAGCAGCCAAGGGGCAGGGCTAAATTATGGCTACACCTTC. This codes for CASSQGAGLNYGYTF. The V and J genes are TRBV4-3 and TRBJ1-2, with D tentatively TRBD1 (5 bases). V lost 1 base and J 5 bases, leaving 14 bases between the germline ends. This CDR3 region has 15 residues. Per germline, CDR1 LGHNA and CDR2 YSLEER.

The V gene is TRBV7-9, the J gene TRBJ2-7, with 10 bases identical to TRBD1. The length of the CDR3 is 15 residues. V was pared by 5 bases and J by 1 base, with 5 bases of the junction left unmatched. Germline V gene lookup returns CDR1 SEHNR and CDR2 FQNEAQ (reference sequence). CDR3 sequence reads: CASSEDRGESYEQYF. The DNA of the CDR3 is TGTGCCAGCAGCGAGGACAGGGGGGAGTCCTACGAGCAGTACTTC.

The chain employs TRBV7-9 and TRBJ2-3, with TRBD2 matching over 8 bases. V was clipped by 5 bases and J by 3 bases; unmatched bases: 7. CDR3 length: 15 residues. CDR1 SEHNR and CDR2 FQNEAQ come from the germline V gene (reference sequence). The CDR3, as DNA: TGTGCCAGCAGCGGGAGTCGGGGGGGAACAGATACGCAGTATTTT. It is translated as CASSGSRGGTDTQYF.

The CDR3 DNA is TGTGCCAGCAGTTTACAGCCCGGGACAACTTATTATGGCTACACCTTC. As protein: CASSLQPGTTYYGYTF. The chain has TRBV28 and TRBJ1-2, with a tentative D call TRBD1 (6 bases). V gave up 2 bases and J gave up 5 bases, with 18 bases separating them. The germline V gene encodes CDR1 MDHEN and CDR2 SYDVKM. The CDR3 is 16 amino acids.

This clone was counted only a few times. The V gene is TRBV5-6, the J gene TRBJ1-2, with D unclear. CDR3 size: 13 residues. Germline CDR1 reads SGHDT; CDR2 reads YYEEEE. V was cut by 1 base and J by 4 bases, with 8 bases left in between. CDR3: CASSLKSVYGYTF. CDR3 sequence (DNA): TGTGCCAGCAGCTTGAAGTCAGTCTATGGCTACACCTTC. Complete variable domain (other parts from reference TRBV5-6 and TRBJ1-2): DAGVTQSPTHLIKTRGQQVTLRCSPKSGHDTVSWYQQALGQGPQFIFQYYEEEERQRGNFPDRFSGHQFPNYSSELNVNALLLGDSALYLCASSLKSVYGYTFGSGTRLTVV.

The chain recombines TRBV11-2 with TRBJ1-6, with D unresolved. V was pared by 5 bases and J by 6 bases, with 14 bases between. Germline V CDR1 and CDR2: SGHAT, FQNNGV. CDR3 size: 15 residues. CDR3 nucleotides: TGTGCCAGCAGCCTACAGTATTCGCGTAATTCACCCCTCCACTTT. Translation: CASSLQYSRNSPLHF.

The V and J genes are TRBV28 and TRBJ1-5, with TRBD1 matching over 8 bases. With 3 bases clipped from V and 7 bases from J, the junction kept 8 bases outside the gene matches. Looked up from germline, CDR1 is MDHEN and CDR2 is SYDVKM. The CDR3 has 15 amino acids. CDR3 sequence (DNA): TGTGCCAGCAGTTTTCCAGGGGGCCTAGGGCAGCCCCAGCATTTT. It yields the protein CASSFPGGLGQPQHF.

The chain joins TRBV28 to TRBJ2-3, with TRBD2 matching over 9 bases. The CDR3 has 16 amino acids. CDR1 is MDHEN, CDR2 SYDVKM, per germline. Germline trimming cut 2 bases from V and 4 bases from J; bases unmatched to any gene: 7. The CDR3 spells CASSLASGKRSDTQYF. The CDR3 DNA is TGTGCCAGCAGTTTAGCTAGCGGGAAAAGGTCAGATACGCAGTATTTT.

This clone was seen a handful of times. V and J are TRBV5-6 and TRBJ1-2; D gene uncertain. V lost 4 bases, J lost 2 bases, and 12 bases lay in between. The CDR3 has 14 amino acids. The germline V gene encodes CDR1 SGHDT and CDR2 YYEEEE. The CDR3 DNA follows: TGTGCCAGCAGCCGAGTAAGCGGAAACTATGGCTACACCTTC. It is translated as CASSRVSGNYGYTF.

V and J are TRBV12-5 and TRBJ2-1, with TRBD2 matching 11 bases. Germline-derived CDR1 and CDR2 are LGHNT and FRNRAP. This CDR3 is built from 17 residues. The ends lost 1 base at V and 6 bases at J; junction bases unmatched: 8. CDR3 bases: TGTGCTAGTGGTTTGGCTTCGATAGCGGGGGGGTGCAATGAGCAGTTCTTC. Translated, it gives CASGLASIAGGCNEQFF. The whole variable domain, filled in from reference TRBV12-5 and TRBJ2-1, reads DARVTQTPRHKVTEMGQEVTMRCQPILGHNTVFWYRQTMMQGLELLAYFRNRAPLDDSGMPKDRFSAEMPDATLATLKIQPSEPRDSAVYFCASGLASIAGGCNEQFFGPGTRLTVL.

V gene TRBV5-6 combines with J gene TRBJ2-3, with 13 bases lining up with TRBD2. The CDR3 length is 17 residues. V lost 4 bases to trimming and J lost 1 base; unmatched junction nucleotides: 6. Per the germline V gene, CDR1 is SGHDT and CDR2 is YYEEEE. CDR3 DNA: TGTGCCAGCAGCGATACTAGCGGGAGGGCCCGCACAGATACGCAGTATTTT. This translates into CASSDTSGRARTDTQYF.

V gene TRBV5-1 combines with J gene TRBJ2-7, with D possibly TRBD1 on 6 matching bases. The ends were cut back, 4 bases at V and 2 bases at J, with 22 bases in the middle. Germline V CDR1 and CDR2: SGHRS, YFSETQ. The CDR3 sequence is 17 residues long. The CDR3 nucleotides are TGCGCCAGCAGCCCGGCCCTGACAGGCGATCCTACCTACGAGCAGTACTTC. It encodes CASSPALTGDPTYEQYF.

This sequence joins TRBV5-6 and TRBJ2-7; a weak D match, TRBD2 (6 bases). Trimming pared 0 bases from V and 6 bases from J, leaving 19 bases between. This CDR3 comprises 16 residues. Germline V gives CDR1 SGHDT, CDR2 YYEEEE. CDR3 coding DNA: TGTGCCAGCAGCTTGGGAGTAGCGGAAAATAGATCCGAGCAGTACTTC. Residues: CASSLGVAENRSEQYF.

The V and J genes are TRBV5-6 and TRBJ2-7, with TRBD1 as a possible D gene (5 bases). Germline CDR1 reads SGHDT; CDR2 reads YYEEEE. Trimming removed 1 base from V and 7 bases from J, with 15 bases in between. This CDR3 spans 14 amino acids. CDR3 nucleotides: TGTGCCAGCAGCTTGCGAAAGGGGTCGAAGGAGCAGTACTTC. It yields the protein CASSLRKGSKEQYF.

The chain links TRBV7-9 to TRBJ1-3; D is perhaps TRBD1 (6 bases). The CDR3 loop spans 16 amino acids. Per the germline V gene, CDR1 is SEHNR and CDR2 is FQNEAQ (reference sequence). Trimming removed 6 bases at V and 0 bases at J, with 15 bases between. CDR3 DNA sequence: TGTGCCAGCAGGGAGGACAGAGGACCCTCTGGAAACACCATATATTTT. It specifies CASREDRGPSGNTIYF. Drawing the rest from reference TRBV7-9 and TRBJ1-3, the complete variable domain is DTGVSQNPRHKITKRGQNVTFRCDPISEHNRLYWYRQTLGQGPEFLTYFQNEAQLEKSRLLSDRFSAERPKGSFSTLEIQRTEQGDSAMYLCASREDRGPSGNTIYFGEGSWLTVV.

This rearrangement joins TRBV5-1 to TRBJ2-7, with TRBD1 as a possible D gene (6 bases). CDR1 and CDR2 from the germline V gene are SGHRS and YFSETQ. This CDR3 region has 15 residues. Trimming shortened V by 4 bases and J by 2 bases, and 16 bases separated the two germline ends. This chain's CDR3 is CASSLDRQSPYEQYF. The CDR3 DNA reads as TGCGCCAGCAGCCTGGACAGACAGAGCCCCTACGAGCAGTACTTC.

The chain couples TRBV6-6 to TRBJ1-2, with TRBD1 identical over 9 bases. The germline V gene has CDR1 MNHNY and CDR2 SVGAGI (reference sequence). The V gene end was trimmed by 7 bases and the J gene end by 8 bases; junction bases not matched to a gene: 11. The CDR3 covers 14 residues. The CDR3 region is CASTLSGQGDGYTF. CDR3 DNA sequence: TGTGCCAGCACCCTATCGGGACAGGGAGACGGCTACACCTTC.

The CDR3 protein is CASSLDRAQTQYF. Written as DNA, the CDR3 is TGTGCCAGCAGCCTGGACAGGGCCCAGACCCAGTACTTC. This chain uses TRBV7-9 with TRBJ2-5; 8 bases match TRBD1. Germline-derived CDR1 and CDR2 are SEHNR and FQNEAQ (reference sequence). The CDR3 has 13 amino acids. V trimming: 5 bases; J trimming: 6 bases; junction bases outside the gene matches: 5.